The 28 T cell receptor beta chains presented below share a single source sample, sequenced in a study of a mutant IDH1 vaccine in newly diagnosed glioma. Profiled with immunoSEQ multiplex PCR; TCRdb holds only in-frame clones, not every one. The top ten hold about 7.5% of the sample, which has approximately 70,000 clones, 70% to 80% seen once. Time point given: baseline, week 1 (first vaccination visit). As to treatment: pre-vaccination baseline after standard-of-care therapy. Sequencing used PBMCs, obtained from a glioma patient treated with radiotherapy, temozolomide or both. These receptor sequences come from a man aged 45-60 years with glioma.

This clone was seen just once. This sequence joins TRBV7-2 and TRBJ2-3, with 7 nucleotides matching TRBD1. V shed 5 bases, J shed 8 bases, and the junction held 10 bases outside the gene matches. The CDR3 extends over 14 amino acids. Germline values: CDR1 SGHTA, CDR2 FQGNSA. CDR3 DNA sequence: TGTGCCAGCAGCCAGAGACAGGGAGCCACTACGCAGTATTTT. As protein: CASSQRQGATTQYF.

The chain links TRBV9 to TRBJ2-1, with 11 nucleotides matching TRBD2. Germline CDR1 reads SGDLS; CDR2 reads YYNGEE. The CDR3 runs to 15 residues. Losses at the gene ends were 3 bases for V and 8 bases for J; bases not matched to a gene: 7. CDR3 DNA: TGTGCCAGCAGCGGGACTAGCGGGCCCAGGGATGAGCAGTTCTTC. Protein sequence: CASSGTSGPRDEQFF. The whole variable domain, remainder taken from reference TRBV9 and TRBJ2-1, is DSGVTQTPKHLITATGQRVTLRCSPRSGDLSVYWYQQSLDQGLQFLIQYYNGEERAKGNILERFSAQQFPDLHSELNLSSLELGDSALYFCASSGTSGPRDEQFFGPGTRLTVL.

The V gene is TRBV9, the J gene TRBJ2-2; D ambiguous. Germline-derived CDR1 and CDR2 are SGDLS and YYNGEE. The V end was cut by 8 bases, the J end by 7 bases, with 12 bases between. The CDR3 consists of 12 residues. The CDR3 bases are TGTGCCAGTCAAAACAATGGCGGGGAGCTGTTTTTT. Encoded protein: CASQNNGGELFF.

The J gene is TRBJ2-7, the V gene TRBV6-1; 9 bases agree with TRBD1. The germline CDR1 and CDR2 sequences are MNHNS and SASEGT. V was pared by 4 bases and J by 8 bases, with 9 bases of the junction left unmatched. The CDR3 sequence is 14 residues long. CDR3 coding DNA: TGTGCCAGCAGTGGGAGGGGACAGGGCTCAAAGCAGTACTTC. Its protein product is CASSGRGQGSKQYF.

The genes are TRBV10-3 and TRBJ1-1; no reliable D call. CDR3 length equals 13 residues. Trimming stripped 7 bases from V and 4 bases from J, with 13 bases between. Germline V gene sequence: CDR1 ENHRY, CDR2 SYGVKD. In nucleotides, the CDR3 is TGTGCCATCAACGGCAGAGAGGGCACTGAAGCTTTCTTT. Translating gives CAINGREGTEAFF.

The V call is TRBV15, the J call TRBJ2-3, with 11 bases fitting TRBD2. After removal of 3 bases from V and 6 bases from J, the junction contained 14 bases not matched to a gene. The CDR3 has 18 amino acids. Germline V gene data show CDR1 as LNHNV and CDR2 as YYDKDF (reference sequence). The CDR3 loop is CATSSVRGSGGARDTQYF. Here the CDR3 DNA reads TGTGCCACCAGCAGTGTTAGGGGTAGCGGGGGGGCCAGGGATACGCAGTATTTT.

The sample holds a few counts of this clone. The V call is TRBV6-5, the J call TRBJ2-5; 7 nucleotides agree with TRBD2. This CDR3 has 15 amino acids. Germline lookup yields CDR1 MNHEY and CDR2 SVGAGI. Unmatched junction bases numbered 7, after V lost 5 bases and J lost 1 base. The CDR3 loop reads CASSPGEGGQETQYF. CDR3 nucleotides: TGTGCCAGCAGTCCTGGGGAGGGTGGCCAAGAGACCCAGTACTTC.

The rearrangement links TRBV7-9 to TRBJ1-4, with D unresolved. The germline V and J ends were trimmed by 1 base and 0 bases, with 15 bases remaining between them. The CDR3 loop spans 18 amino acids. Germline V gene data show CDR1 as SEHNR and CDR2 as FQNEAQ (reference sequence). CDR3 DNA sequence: TGTGCCAGCAGCTTAGTACGGGATCTCCTATCAACTAATGAAAAACTGTTTTTT. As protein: CASSLVRDLLSTNEKLFF.

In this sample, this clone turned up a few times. The CDR3 nucleotides read TGTGCCAGCAGCTTAACTAGCCCGGGGACTGAAGCTTTCTTT. Translation gives CASSLTSPGTEAFF. This rearrangement joins TRBV7-3 to TRBJ1-1; D uncertain. Trimming removed 0 bases at V and 5 bases at J, with 10 bases between. This CDR3 comprises 14 residues. The germline V gene encodes CDR1 SGHTA and CDR2 FQGTGA. The full variable domain, rest sourced from reference TRBV7-3 and TRBJ1-1, is GAGVSQTPSNKVTEKGKYVELRCDPISGHTALYWYRQSLGQGPEFLIYFQGTGAADDSGLPNDRFFAVRPEGSVSTLKIQRTERGDSAVYLCASSLTSPGTEAFFGQGTRLTVV.

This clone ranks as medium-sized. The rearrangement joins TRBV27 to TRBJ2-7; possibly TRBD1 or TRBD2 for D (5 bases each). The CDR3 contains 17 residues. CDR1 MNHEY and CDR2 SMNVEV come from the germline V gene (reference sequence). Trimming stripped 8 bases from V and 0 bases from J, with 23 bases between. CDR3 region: CASAPLTVWGSSYEQYF. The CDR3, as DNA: TGTGCCAGCGCTCCCCTTACAGTTTGGGGGAGCTCCTACGAGCAGTACTTC.

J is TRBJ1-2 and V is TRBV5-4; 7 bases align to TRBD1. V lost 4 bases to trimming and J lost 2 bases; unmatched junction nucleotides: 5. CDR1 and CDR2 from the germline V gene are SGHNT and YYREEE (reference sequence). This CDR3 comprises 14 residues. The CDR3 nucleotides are TGTGCCAGCAGCATGGACAGGACGAACTATGGCTACACCTTC. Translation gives CASSMDRTNYGYTF.

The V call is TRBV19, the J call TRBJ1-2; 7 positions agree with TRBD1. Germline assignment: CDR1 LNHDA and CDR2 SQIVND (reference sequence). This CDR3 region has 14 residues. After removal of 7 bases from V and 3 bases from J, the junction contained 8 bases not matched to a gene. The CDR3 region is CASKDRAAYYGYTF. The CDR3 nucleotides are TGTGCCAGTAAAGACAGGGCCGCTTACTATGGCTACACCTTC.

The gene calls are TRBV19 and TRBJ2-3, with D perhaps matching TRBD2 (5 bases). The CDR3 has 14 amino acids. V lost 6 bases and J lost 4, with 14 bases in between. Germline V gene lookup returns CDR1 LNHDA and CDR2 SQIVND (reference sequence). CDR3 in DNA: TGTGCCAGTAGCCCCGCGGGTGGGGCAGATACGCAGTATTTT. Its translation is CASSPAGGADTQYF.

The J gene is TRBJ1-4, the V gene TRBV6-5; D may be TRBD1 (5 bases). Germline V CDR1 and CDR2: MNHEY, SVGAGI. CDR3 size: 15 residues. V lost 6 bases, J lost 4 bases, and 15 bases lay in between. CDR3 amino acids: CASSRGTDYNEKLFF. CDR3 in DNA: TGTGCCAGCAGCCGAGGGACGGATTATAATGAAAAACTGTTTTTT.

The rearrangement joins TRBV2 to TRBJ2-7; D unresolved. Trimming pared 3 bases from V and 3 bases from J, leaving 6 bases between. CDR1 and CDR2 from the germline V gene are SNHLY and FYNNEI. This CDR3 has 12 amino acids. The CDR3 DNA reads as TGTGCCAGCAGTGACAGCAGCTACGAGCAGTACTTC. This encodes CASSDSSYEQYF.

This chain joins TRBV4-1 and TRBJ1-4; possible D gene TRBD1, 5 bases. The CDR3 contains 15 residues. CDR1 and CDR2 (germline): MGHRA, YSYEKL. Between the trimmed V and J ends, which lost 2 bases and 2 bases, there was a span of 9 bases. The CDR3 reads CASSQSGSTNEKLFF. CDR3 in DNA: TGCGCCAGCAGCCAATCAGGGTCTACTAATGAAAAACTGTTTTTT.

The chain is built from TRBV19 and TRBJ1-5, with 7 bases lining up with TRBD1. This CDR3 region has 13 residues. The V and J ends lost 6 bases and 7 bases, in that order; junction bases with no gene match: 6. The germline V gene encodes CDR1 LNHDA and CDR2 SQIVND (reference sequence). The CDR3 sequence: CASRQGMPQPQHF. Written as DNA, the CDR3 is TGTGCCAGTAGACAGGGGATGCCGCAGCCCCAGCATTTT.

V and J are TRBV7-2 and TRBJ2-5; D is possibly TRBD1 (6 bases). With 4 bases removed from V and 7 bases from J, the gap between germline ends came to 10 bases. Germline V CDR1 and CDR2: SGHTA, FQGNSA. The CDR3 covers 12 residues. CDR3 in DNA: TGTGCCAGCAGCTATCAAGGGGGGACCCAGTACTTC. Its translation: CASSYQGGTQYF. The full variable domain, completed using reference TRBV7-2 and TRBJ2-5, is GAGVSQSPSNKVTEKGKDVELRCDPISGHTALYWYRQSLGQGLEFLIYFQGNSAPDKSGLPSDRFSAERTGGSVSTLTIQRTQQEDSAVYLCASSYQGGTQYFGPGTRLLVL.

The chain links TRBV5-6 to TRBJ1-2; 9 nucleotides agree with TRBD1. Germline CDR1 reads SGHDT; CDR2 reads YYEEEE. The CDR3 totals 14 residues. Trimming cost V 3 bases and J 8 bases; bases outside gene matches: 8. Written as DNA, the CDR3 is TGTGCCAGCAGCTGGGACAGGGAATCTTACGGCTACACCTTC. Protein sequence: CASSWDRESYGYTF.

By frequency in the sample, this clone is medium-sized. CDR3: CASSSNRGADNEQFF. CDR3 bases: TGTGCCAGCAGCTCCAACAGGGGCGCGGACAATGAGCAGTTCTTC. This rearrangement joins TRBV4-2 to TRBJ2-1; 7 bases are a match to TRBD1. The CDR3 is made up of 15 amino acids. V lost 5 bases to trimming and J lost 5 bases; unmatched junction nucleotides: 9. Germline CDR1 and CDR2: LGHNA and YNFKEQ.

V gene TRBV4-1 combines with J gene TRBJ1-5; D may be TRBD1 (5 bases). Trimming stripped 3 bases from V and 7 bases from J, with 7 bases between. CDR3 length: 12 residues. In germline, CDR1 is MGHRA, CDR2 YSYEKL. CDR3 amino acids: CASSHGGQPQHF. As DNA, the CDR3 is TGCGCCAGCAGCCACGGGGGGCAGCCCCAGCATTTT.

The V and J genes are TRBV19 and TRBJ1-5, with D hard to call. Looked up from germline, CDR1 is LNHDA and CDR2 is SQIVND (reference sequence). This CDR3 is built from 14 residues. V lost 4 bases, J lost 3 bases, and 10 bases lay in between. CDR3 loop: CASSSPLSNQPQHF. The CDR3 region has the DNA TGTGCCAGTAGTAGTCCACTCTCCAATCAGCCCCAGCATTTT. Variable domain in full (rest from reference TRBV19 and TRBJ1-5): DGGITQSPKYLFRKEGQNVTLSCEQNLNHDAMYWYRQDPGQGLRLIYYSQIVNDFQKGDIAEGYSVSREKKESFPLTVTSAQKNPTAFYLCASSSPLSNQPQHFGDGTRLSIL.

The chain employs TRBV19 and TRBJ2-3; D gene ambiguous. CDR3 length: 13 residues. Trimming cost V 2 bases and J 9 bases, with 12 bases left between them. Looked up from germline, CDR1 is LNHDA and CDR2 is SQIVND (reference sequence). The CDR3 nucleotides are TGTGCCAGTAGTATAAAGGGTATGGACACGCAGTATTTT. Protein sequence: CASSIKGMDTQYF.

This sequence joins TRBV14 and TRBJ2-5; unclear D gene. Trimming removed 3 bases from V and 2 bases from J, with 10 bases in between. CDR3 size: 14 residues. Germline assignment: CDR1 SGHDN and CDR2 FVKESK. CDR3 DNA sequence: TGTGCCAGCAGCCAGGATTTAACTCAAGAGACCCAGTACTTC. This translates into CASSQDLTQETQYF.

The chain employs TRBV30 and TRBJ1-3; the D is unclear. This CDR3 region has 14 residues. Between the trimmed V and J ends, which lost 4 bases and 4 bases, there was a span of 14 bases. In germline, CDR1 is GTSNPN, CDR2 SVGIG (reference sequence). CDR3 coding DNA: TGTGCCTGGACCATCTGGCAGGCGGGAAACACCATATATTTT. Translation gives CAWTIWQAGNTIYF. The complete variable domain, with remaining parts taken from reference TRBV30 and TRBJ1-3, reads SQTIHQWPATLVQPVGSPLSLECTVEGTSNPNLYWYRQAAGRGLQLLFYSVGIGQISSEVPQNLSASRPQDRQFILSSKKLLLSDSGFYLCAWTIWQAGNTIYFGEGSWLTVV.

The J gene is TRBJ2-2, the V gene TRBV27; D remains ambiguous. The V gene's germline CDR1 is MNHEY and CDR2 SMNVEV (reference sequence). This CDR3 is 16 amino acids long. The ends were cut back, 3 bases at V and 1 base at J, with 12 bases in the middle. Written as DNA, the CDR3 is TGTGCCAGCAGTTTCTACGAGGCTAGGAACACCGGGGAGCTGTTTTTT. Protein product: CASSFYEARNTGELFF.

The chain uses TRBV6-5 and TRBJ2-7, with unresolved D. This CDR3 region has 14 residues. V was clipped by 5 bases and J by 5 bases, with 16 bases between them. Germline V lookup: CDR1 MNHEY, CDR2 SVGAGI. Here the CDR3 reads CASSDKGIRHEQYF. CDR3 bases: TGTGCCAGCAGTGACAAGGGAATTCGGCACGAGCAGTACTTC.

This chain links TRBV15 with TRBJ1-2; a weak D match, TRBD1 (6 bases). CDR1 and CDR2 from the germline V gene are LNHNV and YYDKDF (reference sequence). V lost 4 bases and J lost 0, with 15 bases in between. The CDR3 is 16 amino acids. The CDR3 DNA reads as TGTGCCACCAGCACGGGAGGCAGGGGTTCTAACTATGGCTACACCTTC. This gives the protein CATSTGGRGSNYGYTF.